One sample yielded the 18 T cell receptor beta chains listed below, sequenced in a study of T cell responses to AZD1222 COVID-19 vaccine. The table came from immunoSEQ multiplex PCR; TCRdb's copy has only in-frame clones and leaves some out. The sample has roughly 150,000 clones, around 91% seen once; the top ten hold 5%. The material was peripheral blood, obtained on day 0 of AZD1222 vaccination. The receptors originated from an adult in good health.

The chain joins TRBV11-3 to TRBJ2-1; possibly TRBD1 or TRBD2 for D (5 bases each). This CDR3 contains 14 residues. The V gene lost 5 bases and the J gene lost 9 bases, with 17 bases spanning the gap. Germline V CDR1 and CDR2: SGHNT, YENEEA. The CDR3 bases are TGTGCCAGCAGCCTCAACCAGGGAGCGACTGAGCAGTTCTTC. Protein sequence: CASSLNQGATEQFF. The full variable domain, its missing parts supplied by reference TRBV11-3 and TRBJ2-1, is EAGVVQSPRYKIIEKKQPVAFWCNPISGHNTLYWYLQNLGQGPELLIRYENEEAVDDSQLPKDRFSAERLKGVDSTLKIQPAELGDSAVYLCASSLNQGATEQFFGPGTRLTVL.

This clone turned up a few times. The chain couples TRBV7-9 to TRBJ2-7, with D unresolved. Trimming removed 4 bases from V and 4 bases from J, with 11 bases in between. CDR1 and CDR2 (germline): SEHNR, FQNEAQ (reference sequence). There are 13 residues in the CDR3. In DNA, the CDR3 is TGTGCCAGCAGCTCGCTAGAAGGGTACGAGCAGTACTTC. This translates into CASSSLEGYEQYF.

The chain recombines TRBV28 with TRBJ2-7; 8 nucleotides line up with TRBD2. Looked up from germline, CDR1 is MDHEN and CDR2 is SYDVKM. The length of the CDR3 is 15 residues. The V gene end was trimmed by 6 bases and the J gene end by 5 bases; junction bases not matched to a gene: 12. Written as DNA, the CDR3 is TGTGCCAGCAGCGTCATAGGCGGGAGGAAGCACGAGCAGTACTTC. This sequence encodes CASSVIGGRKHEQYF.

The V call is TRBV7-8, the J call TRBJ1-1; D uncertain. Trimming shortened V by 1 base and J by 8 bases, and 14 bases separated the two germline ends. CDR3 length: 14 residues. Germline V gives CDR1 SGHVS, CDR2 FQNEAQ. The CDR3 sequence is CASSLVTLPPEAFF. DNA for the CDR3: TGTGCCAGCAGCTTAGTCACCTTACCGCCCGAAGCTTTCTTT.

V is TRBV14 and J is TRBJ2-7; TRBD1 matches 8 bases. Germline V CDR1 and CDR2: SGHDN, FVKESK. The CDR3 has 15 residues. J gave up 2 bases and V 0 bases, and 3 bases lay outside the gene matches. This CDR3 reads CASSQDWTGPYEQYF. CDR3 bases: TGTGCCAGCAGCCAAGATTGGACAGGGCCCTACGAGCAGTACTTC.

The rearrangement uses TRBV7-2 and TRBJ1-2; TRBD1 matches 8 bases. There are 18 residues in the CDR3. The V gene's germline CDR1 is SGHTA and CDR2 FQGNSA. The J segment lost 0 bases and the V segment lost 1 base, leaving 10 bases of the junction unmatched. The CDR3 here is CASSLDGRGLWANYGYTF. The DNA of the CDR3 is TGTGCCAGCAGCTTAGACGGCAGGGGGCTTTGGGCTAACTATGGCTACACCTTC.

This chain connects TRBV6-5 to TRBJ1-1; no definite D call. Germline V gene sequence: CDR1 MNHEY, CDR2 SVGAGI. The V gene lost 3 bases and the J gene lost 4 bases, with 12 bases spanning the gap. This CDR3 is 14 amino acids long. The CDR3 is CASSYTELPTEAFF. Written as DNA, the CDR3 is TGTGCCAGCAGTTATACAGAGTTGCCCACTGAAGCTTTCTTT.

The chain employs TRBV27 and TRBJ2-7, with 7 bases lining up with TRBD2. The trim removed 2 bases at V and 1 base at J, leaving 14 bases unmatched. The V gene's germline CDR1 is MNHEY and CDR2 SMNVEV (reference sequence). There are 18 residues in the CDR3. The CDR3, as DNA: TGTGCCAGCAGTTTAGGGGCTAGCGGAAGTTCCCTTTCCTACGAGCAGTACTTC. Its protein product is CASSLGASGSSLSYEQYF.

V gene TRBV28 combines with J gene TRBJ1-5; D uncertain. Per the germline V gene, CDR1 is MDHEN and CDR2 is SYDVKM. V lost 7 bases, J lost 7 bases, and 14 bases lay in between. The CDR3 consists of 13 residues. The CDR3 sequence: CASTTGGRQPQHF. DNA for the CDR3: TGTGCCAGCACTACTGGAGGGCGGCAGCCCCAGCATTTT.

V is TRBV7-3 and J is TRBJ2-3, with D perhaps matching TRBD2 (6 bases). Germline CDR1 reads SGHTA; CDR2 reads FQGTGA. Trimming took off 2 bases at V and 2 bases at J, with 11 bases between the two ends. The CDR3 runs 15 residues. Here the CDR3 reads CASSLGGTHTDTQYF. The CDR3 DNA reads as TGTGCCAGCAGCTTAGGCGGGACGCACACAGATACGCAGTATTTT.

This clone was counted between two and nine times. The rearrangement links TRBV28 to TRBJ2-2; unclear D gene. CDR1 and CDR2 (germline): MDHEN, SYDVKM. The V end lost 5 bases, the J end lost 0 bases, and 10 bases lay between the germline ends. The CDR3 runs to 15 residues. The CDR3 sequence: CASSLPETNTGELFF. The DNA of the CDR3 is TGTGCCAGCAGTCTACCTGAGACGAACACCGGGGAGCTGTTTTTT.

The chain recombines TRBV9 with TRBJ2-7, with D tentatively TRBD1 (5 bases). Deletions cut 4 bases from V and 4 bases from J, with 24 bases between. This CDR3 has 17 amino acids. The germline V gene has CDR1 SGDLS and CDR2 YYNGEE. The DNA of the CDR3 is TGTGCCAGCAGCCCCCTTGAGGCCTCGAACACAGGTTACGAGCAGTACTTC. Its translation: CASSPLEASNTGYEQYF.

V usage is TRBV6-5 and J usage is TRBJ1-2; perhaps TRBD1 as D (5 bases). CDR3 length: 15 residues. Looked up from germline, CDR1 is MNHEY and CDR2 is SVGAGI. Trimming stripped 0 bases from V and 5 bases from J, with 13 bases between. The DNA for the CDR3 is TGTGCCAGCAGTTACTCTCTCTCGGGGACGTATGGCTACACCTTC. Its protein product is CASSYSLSGTYGYTF.

In this sample, this clone turned up once. V usage is TRBV18 and J usage is TRBJ1-2, with D perhaps matching TRBD1 (5 bases). The V gene lost 1 base and the J gene lost 6 bases, with 6 bases spanning the gap. The germline V gene encodes CDR1 KGHSH and CDR2 LQKENI. The CDR3 length is 12 residues. This CDR3 is CASSPRGDGYTF. CDR3 DNA: TGTGCCAGCTCACCACGAGGGGATGGCTACACCTTC. The whole variable domain, remainder taken from reference TRBV18 and TRBJ1-2, is NAGVMQNPRHLVRRRGQEARLRCSPMKGHSHVYWYRQLPEEGLKFMVYLQKENIIDESGMPKERFSAEFPKEGPSILRIQQVVRGDSAAYFCASSPRGDGYTFGSGTRLTVV.

The chain's CDR3 is CASSLEGRVADTQYF. The CDR3, as DNA: TGTGCCAGCAGCTTAGAGGGCCGGGTCGCAGATACGCAGTATTTT. J is TRBJ2-3 and V is TRBV6-5; tentatively, D is TRBD2 (5 bases). Trimming stripped 6 bases from V and 4 bases from J, with 17 bases between. Germline V lookup: CDR1 MNHEY, CDR2 SVGAGI. The CDR3 has 15 residues.

The rearrangement uses TRBV28 and TRBJ2-7, with 14 bases matching TRBD2. Trimming took 1 base from V and 3 from J; bases not matched to a gene: 8. This CDR3 spans 18 amino acids. The germline CDR1 and CDR2 sequences are MDHEN and SYDVKM. Here the CDR3 reads CASSLFGLAGGRLYEQYF. The CDR3 nucleotides are TGTGCCAGCAGTTTATTCGGACTAGCGGGAGGTCGGCTCTACGAGCAGTACTTC. Variable domain in full (rest from reference TRBV28 and TRBJ2-7): DVKVTQSSRYLVKRTGEKVFLECVQDMDHENMFWYRQDPGLGLRLIYFSYDVKMKEKGDIPEGYSVSREKKERFSLILESASTNQTSMYLCASSLFGLAGGRLYEQYFGPGTRLTVT.

The CDR3 DNA follows: TGTGCCAGCAGTTACCCTAACAGGGTCGAAGCTAACTATGGCTACACCTTC. This encodes CASSYPNRVEANYGYTF. This chain joins TRBV6-7 and TRBJ1-2, with D perhaps matching TRBD1 (6 bases). TRBV6-7 qualifies as an ORF whose function is uncertain. The CDR3 has 17 residues. V was pared by 2 bases and J by 0 bases, with 16 bases between.

The genes are TRBV6-4 and TRBJ2-1; maybe TRBD2 (5 bases). The ends were cut back, 7 bases at V and 9 bases at J, with 19 bases in the middle. The germline gives CDR1 MRHNA, CDR2 SNTAGT. The CDR3 is 14 residues long. Written as DNA, the CDR3 is TGTGCCAGCATCTCCCTACCGACCGCGGGTGAGCAGTTCTTC. Translated: CASISLPTAGEQFF.